This TCR beta chain was found in a study of T cells in Graves' hyperthyroidism and ophthalmopathy (dated by TCRdb to about 2019). Study-wide context: To identify distinguishing TCR V-J signatures, a discovery cohort of 100 patients was used, comprising approximately 40 with Graves' ophthalmopathy and some 60 with stable Graves' hyperthyroidism. The study also compared thyroid tissue and blood T-cell repertoires from more than 5 Graves' hyperthyroidism patients. The 75 to 100 discovery patients were randomly split 7:3 into training and test sets. An independent validation cohort of some 18 hyperthyroidism patients and 17 patients who later progressed to ophthalmopathy tested prospective prediction of ophthalmopathy. According to the paper, TCR Vbeta CDR3 sequencing was carried out on roughly 130 peripheral blood samples, which came from some 41 ophthalmopathy, around 75 hyperthyroidism and roughly 17 progressor patients. Following sampling, methimazole starting at 30 mg daily was given to hyperthyroidism patients, and high-dose intravenous methylprednisolone was given to ophthalmopathy patients. General study outcomes and caveats: In validation, progression to ophthalmopathy was predicted by the model with around 71% sensitivity and 72% to 85% specificity, a median of roughly 6 months before onset. Most expanded thyroid clonotypes (frequency above 0.001) were also detected in blood, a finding suggesting that blood repertoires may reflect thyroid immune responses. No statistical method was used to set the sample size in advance, and investigators knew the group allocation. In cross-validation, a model built on a 13 V-J signature told ophthalmopathy apart from stable hyperthyroidism with 85% to 90% sensitivity and 81% to 82% specificity, and in testing the same model reached 80%/75%.

Comments on this clonotype: There is no known antigen for this receptor. One end of the junction does not line up with germline, which may come from a read error.

The TCR beta CDR3 regions were amplified from the RNA transcripts. The TCR CDR3 was subjected to a first round of RT-PCR using the HTBI primer set and the Qiagen OneStep RT-PCR kit. A second multiplex PCR round built the libraries, followed by size selection and purification. Libraries were sequenced paired-end with 100 bp reads on an Illumina HiSeq2000. The paper's data handling went like this. SOAPnuke was used to process the raw data, removing reads that contained adapters or uncalled bases, had a mean Phred below 15, or lacked an exact match to the constant primer or identifier. COPE v1.2.5 was used to merge the high-quality paired reads, and each unique nucleotide sequence was defined as a clonotype. Clonotypes were aligned to IMGT TRBV, TRBD and TRBJ reference segments using MiTCR v1.1. Analysis was restricted to V-J combinations with a frequency above 0.0001, which covered 98% to 99.2% of repertoires. A TCS score was defined as the ratio between F50 (clonal expansion) and ExV (chaos), using BLOSUM62-based TCRdist between CDR3 peptides within each V-J. Welch's t-statistics and random forest reduced just over 500 V-J features to fewer than 15, which were used in a naive Bayes classifier (R e1071). The similarity between thyroid and blood repertoires was quantified using the Morisita-Horn index. The public reads were run again by TCRdb, first through fastp at Q25 and then through MiXCR, and only productive beta chains were kept. Each CDR3 protein appears once, grouped with its most common genes and DNA. These V and J calls originate from TCRdb's pipeline instead of the authors' own analysis. In all, the sample holds 650,000 to 800,000 distinct CDR3 sequences, and 45% of those were seen once. The ten largest account for about 7.7% of the sample.

Patients with uncontrolled infections, other autoimmune diseases, pregnancy or lactation were excluded. Clinical symptoms, serum thyroxine and TRAb, thyroid ultrasound, and orbital computed tomography formed the basis for the diagnoses. Total RNA was extracted using Trizol reagent, and RNA quality was assessed on an Agilent 2100 Bioanalyzer. Looking up the germline V gene yields CDR1 SGHTA and CDR2 FQGTGA. The CDR3, cysteine through phenylalanine, is 16 amino acids long. The entry retains the CDR3 DNA only, 48 bases that are in frame from base 1. The TCR comes from an adult man with Graves' disease, either hyperthyroidism or ophthalmopathy (not recorded which). The sequence is built from TRBV7-3 and TRBJ1-5, with TRBD1 as a weak D call on 5 bases. The specimen sequenced was peripheral blood or thyroid tissue (not recorded which). The DNA reads TGCGCCAGCAGCCAAGTGATCGGGGCGGGCAATCAGCCCCAGCATTTT. Translated, this gives CASSQVIGAGNQPQHF.